This T cell receptor beta chain was captured by sequencing in a study of OX40 agonist ivuxolimab in advanced cancers. Study context: Three individuals attained partial responses, comprising one hepatocellular carcinoma case and two cutaneous melanoma cases. Study-wide results and limits: Clones of CD4+ and CD8+ blood T cells grew by week 6 at doses of 0.1 to 3.0 mg/kg.

Germline V gives CDR1 GTSNPN, CDR2 SVGIG (reference sequence). The CDR3 is 16 amino acids. V lost 4 bases to trimming and J lost 1 base, with 19 bases between them. For this clone: The antigen is unknown.

Baseline, cycle 4 day 1, and cycle 7 day 1 were the blood sampling points. Libraries were prepared by immunoSEQ multiplex PCR; TCRdb keeps only in-frame clonotypes and omits some of them. The sample has about 3,000 clones; 60% to 85% are singletons. The receptor comes from an adult with an advanced solid tumor such as melanoma, head and neck, liver or kidney cancer. This material consisted of CD4+ or CD8+ T cells sorted from blood, taken in a trial of the OX40 agonist ivuxolimab. The rearrangement joins TRBV30 to TRBJ1-1; no clear D gene. The CDR3 region is CAWNHLDYSRNTEAFF. In DNA, the CDR3 is TGTGCCTGGAATCACCTGGACTACAGCAGGAACACTGAAGCTTTCTTT.